The 20 T cell receptor beta chains below were found in one sample sequenced in a study of beta chain features in type 1 diabetes. Expressed TCRB transcripts got sequenced, as all isolated RNA was reverse transcribed. Clones were read by immunoSEQ multiplex PCR, and TCRdb kept only the in-frame ones, dropping some. The sample consists of 300,000 to 350,000 clones, 8% of them appearing once. Sequencing used central memory CD4+ T cells from blood. These receptors came from a woman aged 18-30 years in good health.

In this sample, this clone turned up a few times. This sequence joins TRBV4-3 and TRBJ2-7; 7 nucleotides agree with TRBD2. Germline CDR1 LGHNA, CDR2 YSLEER. Trimming took 1 base from V and 3 from J; bases not matched to a gene: 9. The CDR3 loop spans 16 amino acids. This chain's CDR3 is CASSQGPSWGGYEQYF. CDR3 DNA: TGCGCCAGCAGCCAAGGCCCTAGCTGGGGGGGCTACGAGCAGTACTTC.

This sequence joins TRBV7-8 and TRBJ1-1; D gene uncertain. The V gene lost 0 bases and the J gene lost 1 base, with 9 bases spanning the gap. Germline V gene lookup returns CDR1 SGHVS and CDR2 FQNEAQ. The CDR3 totals 15 residues. The CDR3 nucleotides read TGTGCCAGCAGCTTAGCCGGCAGGTCGAACACTGAAGCTTTCTTT. Encoded protein: CASSLAGRSNTEAFF.

The rearrangement uses TRBV6-6 and TRBJ1-1; D not resolved. The CDR3 is made up of 13 amino acids. V gave up 2 bases and J gave up 0 bases, with 4 bases separating them. Germline V CDR1 and CDR2: MNHNY, SVGAGI (reference sequence). DNA of the CDR3: TGTGCCAGCAGTTACAAAGTGAACACTGAAGCTTTCTTT. Residues: CASSYKVNTEAFF.

This clone was seen a few times. The chain is built from TRBV2 and TRBJ1-6; 7 bases fit TRBD1. Trimming at V came to 4 bases and at J to 10 bases, leaving 7 bases not matched to a gene. The germline V gene has CDR1 SNHLY and CDR2 FYNNEI. The length of the CDR3 is 14 residues. The DNA for the CDR3 is TGTGCCAGCAGTGGTACAGGGGAATACTCACCCCTCCACTTT. It specifies CASSGTGEYSPLHF.

This clone occurred a few times. J is TRBJ2-7 and V is TRBV19; the match to TRBD1 covers 10 bases. Germline V gives CDR1 LNHDA, CDR2 SQIVND (reference sequence). J lost 1 base, V lost 6 bases, and 9 bases had no gene match. The CDR3 totals 16 residues. The CDR3 here is CASSTPGQGNSYEQYF. The DNA of the CDR3 is TGTGCCAGTAGCACACCGGGACAGGGGAATTCCTACGAGCAGTACTTC.

The rearrangement uses TRBV11-2 and TRBJ1-5; D is uncertain. Deletions cut 2 bases from V and 7 bases from J, with 6 bases between. Germline CDR1 and CDR2: SGHAT and FQNNGV. This CDR3 region has 12 residues. CDR3 sequence: CASSLSWQPQHF. The CDR3 region has the DNA TGTGCCAGCAGCTTAAGTTGGCAGCCCCAGCATTTT.

This clone was counted between two and nine times. The chain has TRBV6-5 and TRBJ2-7; D is perhaps TRBD2 (6 bases). V lost 6 bases to trimming and J lost 1 base, with 10 bases between them. The CDR3 length is 13 residues. The V gene's germline CDR1 is MNHEY and CDR2 SVGAGI. CDR3 sequence reads: CASSSSGSYEQYF. The CDR3 nucleotides read TGTGCCAGCAGCTCAAGCGGGTCCTACGAGCAGTACTTC.

The chain employs TRBV14 and TRBJ2-2; 9 bases are a match to TRBD2. This CDR3 has 18 amino acids. Germline CDR1 and CDR2: SGHDN and FVKESK. V lost 5 bases to trimming and J lost 0 bases; unmatched junction nucleotides: 10. The CDR3 spells CASSFEAGGITNTGELFF. The CDR3 DNA follows: TGTGCCAGCAGCTTTGAAGCGGGAGGTATTACGAACACCGGGGAGCTGTTTTTT.

The sample holds a few counts of this clone. A clone one base away is much larger, so this may be a read error. This chain uses TRBV11-2 with TRBJ2-3; D gene ambiguous. CDR3 length: 12 amino acids. Between the trimmed V and J ends, which lost 3 bases and 4 bases, there was a span of 5 bases. Per the germline V gene, CDR1 is SGHAT and CDR2 is FQNNGV. The CDR3 sequence: CASSLVADTQYF. The DNA of the CDR3 is TGTGCCAGCAGCTTGGTCGCAGATACGCAGTATTTT.

This clone was counted only a few times. J is TRBJ2-5 and V is TRBV7-9, with D possibly being TRBD1 (6 bases). The V and J ends lost 1 base and 7 bases respectively, with 16 bases between them. CDR1 and CDR2 from the germline V gene are SEHNR and FQNEAQ (reference sequence). The CDR3 runs 15 residues. CDR3 region: CASSLGSGALGTQYF. The CDR3 DNA is TGTGCCAGCAGCTTAGGTTCAGGGGCTCTCGGGACCCAGTACTTC.

The rearrangement links TRBV2 to TRBJ2-7; D possibly corresponds to TRBD1 (6 bases). From germline, CDR1 is SNHLY and CDR2 FYNNEI. This CDR3 region has 14 residues. The ends were cut back, 6 bases at V and 1 base at J, with 13 bases in the middle. The CDR3 DNA is TGTGCCAGCAGAGGTTCTACAGGGTCCTACGAGCAGTACTTC. This gives the protein CASRGSTGSYEQYF.

The genes are TRBV6-1 and TRBJ1-4; D remains ambiguous. Trimming stripped 2 bases from V and 3 bases from J, with 10 bases between. CDR1 is MNHNS and CDR2 is SASEGT in the germline V gene. The CDR3 spans 15 residues. The CDR3 sequence: CASSEQWGSNEKLFF. CDR3 sequence (DNA): TGTGCCAGCAGTGAACAGTGGGGATCTAATGAAAAACTGTTTTTT.

The chain is built from TRBV7-3 and TRBJ2-2; D gene unclear. Trimming left V 6 bases short and J 6 bases short, with 14 bases between. This CDR3 has 14 residues. The germline gives CDR1 SGHTA, CDR2 FQGTGA. The DNA for the CDR3 is TGTGCCAGCAGTCCTAACTGGTTATCCGGGGAGCTGTTTTTT. Translating gives CASSPNWLSGELFF.

This chain uses TRBV11-2 with TRBJ2-5; weak D call: TRBD1 (5 bases). Germline V CDR1 and CDR2: SGHAT, FQNNGV. V lost 4 bases, J lost 9 bases, and 18 bases lay in between. CDR3 length: 14 residues. This CDR3 reads CASSSPEQGVAQYF. DNA for the CDR3: TGTGCCAGCAGCTCCCCGGAACAAGGGGTTGCCCAGTACTTC.

The chain carries TRBV6-1 and TRBJ2-7; TRBD1 agrees at 8 bases. The CDR3 runs to 14 residues. J gave up 1 base and V 2 bases, and 1 base lay outside the gene matches. CDR1 and CDR2 from the germline V gene are MNHNS and SASEGT. For the CDR3, the DNA is TGTGCCAGCAGTGAAAGGACAGGGTCCTACGAGCAGTACTTC. Encoded protein: CASSERTGSYEQYF.

This clone has more than one count but fewer than ten. Other nucleotide sequences in the sample specify the same CDR3. The chain is built from TRBV6-1 and TRBJ2-5; D perhaps matches TRBD1 (5 bases). The length of the CDR3 is 13 residues. Germline loops: CDR1 MNHNS, CDR2 SASEGT. V was pared by 2 bases and J by 5 bases, with 9 bases between. The CDR3 sequence is CASSEQGRETQYF. As DNA, the CDR3 is TGTGCCAGCAGTGAACAGGGTAGGGAGACCCAGTACTTC.

This clone came up once. The chain couples TRBV6-6 to TRBJ2-7; 9 nucleotides align to TRBD2. The CDR3 covers 16 residues. In germline, CDR1 is MNHNY, CDR2 SVGAGI (reference sequence). Unmatched junction bases numbered 8, after V lost 2 bases and J lost 3 bases. This chain's CDR3 is CASSYALTSGGYEQYF. CDR3 bases: TGTGCCAGCAGTTACGCTTTGACTAGCGGAGGCTACGAGCAGTACTTC.

In this sample, this clone turned up a few times. This same CDR3 is encoded by further DNA sequences in the sample. The chain links TRBV5-1 to TRBJ2-3; no reliable D call. The germline V gene encodes CDR1 SGHRS and CDR2 YFSETQ. V was cut by 1 base and J by 2 bases, with 2 bases left in between. The CDR3 loop spans 12 amino acids. This CDR3 reads CASSLTTDTQYF. As DNA, the CDR3 is TGCGCCAGCAGCTTGACCACAGATACGCAGTATTTT.

The rearrangement links TRBV5-1 to TRBJ2-3, with a weak D call TRBD1 (6 bases). Per germline, CDR1 SGHRS and CDR2 YFSETQ. Trimming took off 0 bases at V and 4 bases at J, with 9 bases between the two ends. The CDR3 consists of 14 residues. The CDR3 protein is CASSLGRGPDTQYF. The CDR3 DNA is TGCGCCAGCAGCTTGGGCAGGGGCCCAGATACGCAGTATTTT.

V usage is TRBV20-1 and J usage is TRBJ2-5; 7 bases agree with TRBD2. CDR3 length equals 11 residues. With 3 bases clipped from V and 5 bases from J, the junction kept 0 bases outside the gene matches. From germline, CDR1 is DFQATT and CDR2 SNEGSKA (reference sequence). The CDR3 nucleotides read TGCAGTGCTAGCGGGAGGGAGACCCAGTACTTC. Translation: CSASGRETQYF.